Shown below are 29 T cell receptor beta chains from a single sample sequenced in a study of somatic mutations in cytotoxic T cells in rheumatoid arthritis. Using immunoSEQ multiplex PCR, the repertoire was profiled, and TCRdb retains in-frame clones only, with some absent. The sample contains some 20,000 clones, 70% to 75% of which appear only once. The sample consisted of CD8+ T cells sorted from blood. These TCRs come from a woman between 55 and 75 years old in good health.

This clone was counted a few times. The V call is TRBV9, the J call TRBJ1-2, with D possibly TRBD1 on 5 matching bases. Germline V gene data show CDR1 as SGDLS and CDR2 as YYNGEE. CDR3 length equals 13 residues. Trimming took 8 bases from V and 2 from J, leaving 13 bases between them. CDR3 sequence reads: CASAGPLNYGYTF. For the CDR3, the DNA is TGTGCCAGTGCGGGACCCCTGAACTATGGCTACACCTTC.

The chain is built from TRBV7-8 and TRBJ1-2; D is perhaps TRBD1 (5 bases). The V gene lost 8 bases and the J gene lost 6 bases, with 19 bases spanning the gap. The CDR3 spans 14 residues. Germline V gene data show CDR1 as SGHVS and CDR2 as FQNEAQ. CDR3 sequence: CASAPPLLGDGYTF. Here the CDR3 DNA reads TGTGCCAGCGCTCCTCCCCTGCTGGGGGATGGCTACACCTTC.

There are a few counts of this clone. The germline gene is not matched at one end of the junction; a read error may be the cause. This sequence joins TRBV9 and TRBJ1-2; D remains ambiguous. The CDR3 spans 12 residues. Germline lookup yields CDR1 SGDLS and CDR2 YYNGEE. The CDR3 DNA follows: TGTGCCAGCAGCGTAGTGGGCGACGGCTGGGGATTC. It specifies CASSVVGDGWGF. Filled out from reference TRBV9 and TRBJ1-2, the complete variable domain reads DSGVTQTPKHLITATGQRVTLRCSPRSGDLSVYWYQQSLDQGLQFLIQYYNGEERAKGNILERFSAQQFPDLHSELNLSSLELGDSALYFCASSVVGDGWGFGSGTRLTVV.

V and J are TRBV27 and TRBJ1-1; D is unresolved. Trimming shortened V by 8 bases and J by 5 bases, and 15 bases separated the two germline ends. Germline V gene data show CDR1 as MNHEY and CDR2 as SMNVEV (reference sequence). The CDR3 sequence is 13 residues long. CDR3 nucleotides: TGTGCCAGCTCCATATCCGGGAGAACTGAAGCTTTCTTT. Protein: CASSISGRTEAFF.

The rearrangement uses TRBV6-6 and TRBJ2-1, with no clear D. The V end lost 6 bases, the J end lost 5 bases, and 11 bases lay between the germline ends. This CDR3 has 13 residues. Germline CDR1 and CDR2: MNHNY and SVGAGI (reference sequence). The CDR3 protein is CASSPDFDNEQFF. CDR3 nucleotide sequence: TGTGCCAGCAGCCCCGACTTTGACAATGAGCAGTTCTTC.

This clone was detected only once. This chain links TRBV9 with TRBJ1-2; D is unresolved. Trimming took off 5 bases at V and 10 bases at J, with 15 bases between the two ends. Germline CDR1 and CDR2: SGDLS and YYNGEE. This CDR3 is built from 12 residues. The CDR3 spells CASRSGPTDYTF. The CDR3 nucleotides read TGTGCCAGCAGGAGTGGACCGACTGACTACACCTTC. The variable domain in full, completed from reference TRBV9 and TRBJ1-2, reads DSGVTQTPKHLITATGQRVTLRCSPRSGDLSVYWYQQSLDQGLQFLIQYYNGEERAKGNILERFSAQQFPDLHSELNLSSLELGDSALYFCASRSGPTDYTFGSGTRLTVV.

This chain connects TRBV6-5 to TRBJ1-1; D is perhaps TRBD1 (5 bases). V lost 0 bases to trimming and J lost 3 bases, with 14 bases between them. The CDR3 runs to 16 residues. Germline V gives CDR1 MNHEY, CDR2 SVGAGI. The CDR3 DNA is TGTGCCAGCAGTTACTCACGTGATCAGGGCGACACTGAAGCTTTCTTT. This codes for CASSYSRDQGDTEAFF.

This clone was counted a few times. The rearrangement joins TRBV5-8 to TRBJ1-5; D is unclear. V was trimmed by 2 bases and J by 8 bases, leaving 5 bases between them. This CDR3 spans 11 amino acids. The V gene's germline CDR1 is SGHTS and CDR2 YDEGEE. In DNA form, the CDR3 reads TGTGCCAGCAGCTTCGGAGAGCCCCAGCATTTT. It is translated as CASSFGEPQHF.

The J gene is TRBJ1-1, the V gene TRBV19, with a tentative D call TRBD1 (5 bases). CDR1 and CDR2 from the germline V gene are LNHDA and SQIVND (reference sequence). The germline V and J ends were trimmed by 7 bases and 0 bases, with 12 bases remaining between them. CDR3 length: 14 amino acids. As DNA, the CDR3 is TGTGCCAGTACTCCTGAGGGGATGAACACTGAAGCTTTCTTT. Translating it yields CASTPEGMNTEAFF. Complete variable domain (other parts from reference TRBV19 and TRBJ1-1): DGGITQSPKYLFRKEGQNVTLSCEQNLNHDAMYWYRQDPGQGLRLIYYSQIVNDFQKGDIAEGYSVSREKKESFPLTVTSAQKNPTAFYLCASTPEGMNTEAFFGQGTRLTVV.

The J gene is TRBJ2-1, the V gene TRBV27; D unresolved. Looked up from germline, CDR1 is MNHEY and CDR2 is SMNVEV (reference sequence). Trimming cost V 6 bases and J 1 base, with 13 bases left between them. This CDR3 is built from 15 residues. CDR3: CASRANIGSYNEQFF. CDR3 sequence (DNA): TGTGCCAGCAGAGCGAACATTGGGTCCTACAATGAGCAGTTCTTC.

The genes are TRBV5-5 and TRBJ2-1; TRBD1 or TRBD2 may be the D gene (5 bases each). Germline-derived CDR1 and CDR2 are SGHKS and YYEKEE (reference sequence). The CDR3 length is 12 residues. V was trimmed by 6 bases and J by 9 bases, leaving 13 bases between them. The CDR3 here is CASTLTGGEQFF. DNA for the CDR3: TGTGCCAGCACCTTAACTGGGGGTGAGCAGTTCTTC.

The chain combines TRBV6-5 with TRBJ1-1, with D tentatively TRBD1 (6 bases). CDR1 MNHEY and CDR2 SVGAGI come from the germline V gene. CDR3 length: 13 amino acids. Trimming took 6 bases from V and 5 from J, leaving 13 bases between them. CDR3 bases: TGTGCCAGCAGATTACAGGGTTGGACTGAAGCTTTCTTT. Its protein product is CASRLQGWTEAFF.

The rearrangement links TRBV9 to TRBJ2-1; D unresolved. V lost 4 bases, J lost 5 bases, and 4 bases lay in between. This CDR3 has 11 residues. CDR1 is SGDLS and CDR2 is YYNGEE in the germline V gene. The CDR3 DNA sequence: TGTGCCAGCAGCCCCGACAATGAGCAGTTCTTC. It translates to CASSPDNEQFF.

This clone counts as medium-sized (0.01 to 0.1%). The rearrangement uses TRBV11-2 and TRBJ1-1, with a possible D match to TRBD1 (5 bases). The CDR3 length is 13 residues. Trimming removed 5 bases from V and 1 base from J, with 8 bases in between. Germline assignment: CDR1 SGHAT and CDR2 FQNNGV. CDR3 residues: CASSTRGNTEAFF. CDR3 in DNA: TGTGCCAGCAGCACGAGGGGGAACACTGAAGCTTTCTTT.

The J gene is TRBJ1-1, the V gene TRBV6-5; D might be TRBD1 (5 bases). CDR1 is MNHEY and CDR2 is SVGAGI in the germline V gene. The CDR3 is 15 amino acids. Trimming cost V 2 bases and J 5 bases, with 15 bases left between them. The CDR3 DNA reads TGTGCCAGCAGTTACGGGGCAGGTACGAGGACTGAAGCTTTCTTT. Its translation: CASSYGAGTRTEAFF.

The chain employs TRBV29-1 and TRBJ2-2, with 7 bases fitting TRBD1. The CDR3 contains 13 residues. Trimming cost V 4 bases and J 8 bases; bases outside gene matches: 7. CDR1 SQVTM and CDR2 ANQGSEA come from the germline V gene. The CDR3 here is CSVVEGAGGELFF. The DNA of the CDR3 is TGCAGCGTTGTTGAGGGGGCTGGGGGGGAGCTGTTTTTT.

This clone appeared once. The CDR3 DNA reads TGTGCCAGCAGCTTAGTTCGGGCGGGAGGGGAAAAACTGTTTTTT. This translates into CASSLVRAGGEKLFF. This rearrangement joins TRBV7-2 to TRBJ1-4, with no clear D. The CDR3 length is 15 residues. The V and J ends lost 1 base and 8 bases respectively, with 14 bases between them. The germline V gene encodes CDR1 SGHTA and CDR2 FQGNSA.

The chain carries TRBV15 and TRBJ2-7; 10 positions match TRBD1. CDR3 size: 17 residues. Germline V CDR1 and CDR2: LNHNV, YYDKDF (reference sequence). Trimming cost V 1 base and J 3 bases; bases outside gene matches: 9. This chain's CDR3 is CATSRAASGQGFYEQYF. The CDR3 DNA reads TGTGCCACCAGCAGAGCAGCTTCGGGACAGGGGTTCTACGAGCAGTACTTC.

The V and J genes are TRBV5-8 and TRBJ2-1, with 9 bases identical to TRBD2. The CDR3 is 16 residues long. V shed 3 bases and J 7 bases; nucleotides not matched to a gene: 11. Germline CDR1 reads SGHTS; CDR2 reads YDEGEE. The CDR3 DNA follows: TGTGCCAGCAGCTCCGATAGCGGGGGCGCGATGAATGAGCAGTTCTTC. Translation: CASSSDSGGAMNEQFF.

This clone was seen a few times. Mismatch with germline at one junction end may stem from a read error. This chain joins TRBV7-6 and TRBJ1-3, with D perhaps TRBD1 (6 bases). Germline CDR1 reads SGHVS; CDR2 reads FNYEAQ. CDR3 length: 18 amino acids. The CDR3 sequence is CASSLAYRDTYSGNTIYF. CDR3 in DNA: TGTGCCAGCAGTTTAGCCTACCGGGACACATACTCTGGAAACACCATATATTTT.

The V call is TRBV10-1, the J call TRBJ2-7; D unclear. This CDR3 has 13 residues. V lost 0 bases, J lost 5 bases, and 8 bases lay in between. Germline CDR1 WNHNN, CDR2 SYGVQD (reference sequence). For the CDR3, the DNA is TGCGCCAGCAGTGAGTCGGAAGGGAACGAGCAGTACTTC. Its protein is CASSESEGNEQYF.

The chain carries TRBV29-1 and TRBJ2-7, with a weak D call TRBD2 (6 bases). V dropped 5 bases and J dropped 2 bases, with 19 bases sitting between them. The germline gives CDR1 SQVTM, CDR2 ANQGSEA. The CDR3 runs 15 residues. CDR3 DNA: TGCAGCGTTAAGCGCGGAGGGCTCCAGACCTACGAGCAGTACTTC. Its translation is CSVKRGGLQTYEQYF.

The chain is built from TRBV5-6 and TRBJ1-4; possibly TRBD1 for D (5 bases). CDR3 length: 14 amino acids. Trimming pared 0 bases from V and 7 bases from J, leaving 10 bases between. CDR1 and CDR2 (germline): SGHDT, YYEEEE. CDR3 DNA: TGTGCCAGCAGCTTGGCGGGGGGGACTGAAAAACTGTTTTTT. Translation: CASSLAGGTEKLFF.

This clone was counted only a few times. This chain connects TRBV19 to TRBJ1-2; maybe TRBD1 (6 bases). V lost 3 bases and J 8 bases, leaving 10 bases between the germline ends. This CDR3 is 12 amino acids long. Germline CDR1 reads LNHDA; CDR2 reads SQIVND (reference sequence). The CDR3 region has the DNA TGTGCCAGTAGTATCGGGGGCCAGGGCTACACCTTC. Protein product: CASSIGGQGYTF.

The chain joins TRBV7-7 to TRBJ2-2, with D perhaps being TRBD1 or TRBD2 (5 bases each). CDR1 is SSHAT and CDR2 is FNYEAQ in the germline V gene (reference sequence). V lost 3 bases and J lost 1, with 15 bases in between. The CDR3 runs to 17 residues. This CDR3 is CASSFLEGTVNTGELFF. The CDR3 DNA is TGTGCCAGCAGCTTTCTTGAGGGGACGGTGAACACCGGGGAGCTGTTTTTT. The complete variable domain, with remaining parts taken from reference TRBV7-7 and TRBJ2-2, reads GAGVSQSPRYKVTKRGQDVTLRCDPISSHATLYWYQQALGQGPEFLTYFNYEAQPDKSGLPSDRFSAERPEGSISTLTIQRTEQRDSAMYRCASSFLEGTVNTGELFFGEGSRLTVL.

The V call is TRBV9, the J call TRBJ1-1; D not resolved. Germline loops: CDR1 SGDLS, CDR2 YYNGEE. Trimming removed 5 bases from V and 3 bases from J, with 14 bases in between. This CDR3 is built from 14 residues. CDR3 nucleotide sequence: TGTGCCAGCAGATCTAATGGGCGTCACACTGAAGCTTTCTTT. It translates to CASRSNGRHTEAFF.

This CDR3 reads CASSLVGGWNSPLHF. The CDR3 coding sequence is TGTGCCAGCAGCTTGGTCGGAGGGTGGAATTCACCCCTCCACTTT. This chain connects TRBV5-6 to TRBJ1-6; D unresolved. From germline, CDR1 is SGHDT and CDR2 YYEEEE. Trimming stripped 0 bases from V and 7 bases from J, with 11 bases between. The CDR3 sequence is 15 residues long.

The gene calls are TRBV7-2 and TRBJ1-2, with D possibly being TRBD1 (6 bases). This CDR3 region has 15 residues. Germline CDR1 SGHTA, CDR2 FQGNSA. V lost 3 bases and J lost 8, with 19 bases in between. CDR3 loop: CASSFGGGAGEGYTF. CDR3 bases: TGTGCCAGCAGCTTCGGGGGGGGCGCCGGGGAGGGCTACACCTTC.

The rearrangement links TRBV7-8 to TRBJ1-1; tentative D call: TRBD1 (5 bases). The CDR3 totals 13 residues. V lost 1 base and J lost 4, with 7 bases in between. Germline loops: CDR1 SGHVS, CDR2 FQNEAQ. The CDR3 nucleotides are TGTGCCAGCAGCTTAGGGACAATCACTGAAGCTTTCTTT. It translates to CASSLGTITEAFF.